A selection of T cell receptor beta chains follows, all from one sample in a study of CD8 T cells in Susac syndrome. From the immunoSEQ multiplex PCR reads, TCRdb called clonotypes with MiXCR, one entry per CDR3 protein. Of approximately 150,000 distinct CDR3 sequences detected, approximately 94% appear once; the ten largest clones hold about 0.09%. The sequenced sample was CD4+ T cells from PBMCs. All receptors come from a human donor with multiple sclerosis. Each CDR3 is given with its conserved first and last residue. A D gene is named only where the DNA matches it firmly. Size is stated for part of the rows, as once, few or many counts, or as a class when the clone is expanded.

d_call	v_call	clone_size	j_call	cdr3_length	cdr3_nt	cdr3_aa
.	TRBV4-3	.	TRBJ1-2	14	TGCGCCAGCAGCCTCATACCGTCCGGGGATGGCTACACCTTC	CASSLIPSGDGYTF
TRBD2	TRBV30	.	TRBJ2-3	13	TGTGCCTGGAGACTAGCGGGAGTGGATACGCAGTATTTT	CAWRLAGVDTQYF
TRBD2	TRBV5-1	once	TRBJ2-2	14	TGCGCCAGCTCTAGCGGGAGTAACACCGGGGAGCTGTTTTTT	CASSSGSNTGELFF
.	TRBV3-1	.	TRBJ2-2	14	TGTGCCAGCAGCCAAGGTGGCTACACCGGGGAGCTGTTTTTT	CASSQGGYTGELFF
.	TRBV19	.	TRBJ1-1	11	TGTGCCAGTAGTGTCTATCGTGGGGCTTTCTTT	CASSVYRGAFF
.	TRBV12-3/TRBV12-4	.	TRBJ1-3	13	TGTGCCAGCAGATCCAGGGTCGGAAACACCATATATTTT	CASRSRVGNTIYF
.	TRBV12-3/TRBV12-4	once	TRBJ1-1	14	TGTGCCAGCAGCCGGACAGTGCTGAACACTGAAGCTTTCTTT	CASSRTVLNTEAFF
.	TRBV30	once	TRBJ2-7	13	TGTGCCTGGAAGGGACCAAACAGATACGAGCAGTACTTC	CAWKGPNRYEQYF
.	TRBV24-1	.	TRBJ2-1	13	TGTGCCACCGGCTCCCCTTCCTACAATGAGCAGTTCTTC	CATGSPSYNEQFF
TRBD1	TRBV6-5	.	TRBJ1-6	15	TGTGCCAGCAGGAATAATGACAGGGGGCTTTCACCCCTCCACTTT	CASRNNDRGLSPLHF
.	TRBV28	.	TRBJ1-5	17	TGTGCCAGCAGTTCCCCCCCCTGGAGGAAAGCTCATCAGCCCCAGCATTTT	CASSSPPWRKAHQPQHF
TRBD2	TRBV24-1	.	TRBJ2-7	16	TGTGCCACCAGTGATTTCGGGACTAGCGGGAACTACGAGCAGTACTTC	CATSDFGTSGNYEQYF
.	TRBV7-9	.	TRBJ2-1	14	TGTGCCAGCGTTCGGGTCTTTGAAGGCAATGAGCAGTTCTTC	CASVRVFEGNEQFF
TRBD1	TRBV29-1	.	TRBJ1-2	12	TGCAGCGTTGGAGGGGACAGGGTTGGCTACACCTTC	CSVGGDRVGYTF
.	TRBV4-3	.	TRBJ2-2	15	TGCGCCAGCAGCCAAGAGCGGAACTGGGCCGGGGAGCTGTTTTTT	CASSQERNWAGELFF
TRBD2	TRBV27	.	TRBJ2-3	16	TGTGCCAGCAGTCCCCGGACTAGCGGGAGACAAGATACGCAGTATTTT	CASSPRTSGRQDTQYF
.	TRBV27	.	TRBJ1-1	13	TGTGCCAGCAGTTTAAAGGTGAACACTGAAGCTTTCTTT	CASSLKVNTEAFF
.	TRBV12-3/TRBV12-4	few	TRBJ2-1	11	TGTGCCAGCAGTTTAGGTGGTGAGCAGTTCTTC	CASSLGGEQFF
.	TRBV6-6	.	TRBJ2-7	14	TGTGCCAGCAGTTACCAGGGGATCTCCTACGAGCAGTACTTC	CASSYQGISYEQYF
TRBD1	TRBV6-1	.	TRBJ1-2	17	TGTGCCAGCAGTCGCATATCATCCGGGACAGGATCCTATGGCTACACCTTC	CASSRISSGTGSYGYTF
TRBD2	TRBV10-3	.	TRBJ2-4	14	TGTGCCATCAGGCCTGGGGGGGGTGAAAACATTCAGTACTTC	CAIRPGGGENIQYF
.	TRBV29-1	.	TRBJ2-1	15	TGCAGCGTGACCTTCCTGGGGGGCCGTAACAATGAGCAGTTCTTC	CSVTFLGGRNNEQFF
.	TRBV2	once	TRBJ1-3	14	TGTGCCAGCAGTGAGGAGGCTGCCGGAAACACCATATATTTT	CASSEEAAGNTIYF
.	TRBV2	.	TRBJ1-1	12	TGTGCCAGCGATAGCCTTCGTACTGAAGCTTTCTTT	CASDSLRTEAFF
.	TRBV7-2	.	TRBJ2-2	13	TGTGCCAGCAGCTTATACCCCACCGGGGAGCTGTTTTTT	CASSLYPTGELFF
.	TRBV5-1	.	TRBJ2-1	14	TGCGCCAGCAGCTTGGCCACGTCCTACAATGAGCAGTTCTTC	CASSLATSYNEQFF
.	TRBV12-3/TRBV12-4	.	TRBJ1-5	14	TGTGCCAGCAGTCCTTACACCCAAAATCAGCCCCAGCATTTT	CASSPYTQNQPQHF
.	TRBV6-2/TRBV6-3	.	TRBJ2-3	15	TGTGCCAGCAGTTATTCTGAACGGGATCTCGATACGCAGTATTTT	CASSYSERDLDTQYF
.	TRBV30	.	TRBJ2-7	13	TGTGCCTGGAGCCGGGACACCACCTACGAGCAGTACTTC	CAWSRDTTYEQYF
.	TRBV19	.	TRBJ2-6	16	TGTGCCAGTGAAAAAGATCGTCTTCGAGGGGCCAACGTCCTGACTTTC	CASEKDRLRGANVLTF
TRBD2	TRBV6-2/TRBV6-3	.	TRBJ2-3	13	TGTGCCACCGAGCGGGAGACGGTAGATACGCAGTATTTT	CATERETVDTQYF
TRBD2	TRBV27	.	TRBJ2-5	14	TGTGCCAGCAGGAAAATAGCGGGAGAAGAGACCCAGTACTTC	CASRKIAGEETQYF
.	TRBV6-6	once	TRBJ1-5	16	TGTGCCAGCAGTTACACTGACGGGGGCGCCGGTCAGCCCCAGCATTTT	CASSYTDGGAGQPQHF
.	TRBV20-1	.	TRBJ1-1	12	TGCAGTGCTAGTGAGGGGACCACTGAAGCTTTCTTT	CSASEGTTEAFF
.	TRBV2	.	TRBJ1-2	13	TGTGCCAGCAGTGAAATATGGGGGGTTGGCTACACCTTC	CASSEIWGVGYTF
.	TRBV2	.	TRBJ2-2	14	TGTGCCAGCAGTGAATACCGGGAAACCGGGGAGCTGTTTTTT	CASSEYRETGELFF
.	TRBV30	once	TRBJ2-7	14	TGTGCCTGGAGTGTACGGCGGACTTCCATCGAGCAGTACTTC	CAWSVRRTSIEQYF
.	TRBV12-3/TRBV12-4	.	TRBJ1-3	15	TGTGCCAGCAGTTTCGTTGCCAGCTCTGGAAACACCATATATTTT	CASSFVASSGNTIYF
.	TRBV29-1	once	TRBJ1-2	13	TGCAGCGTTGTGGGCTGGAATAACTATGGCTACACCTTC	CSVVGWNNYGYTF
.	TRBV30	.	TRBJ2-1	11	TGTGCCTGGAGACTAGCACATGAGCAGTTCTTC	CAWRLAHEQFF
TRBD1	TRBV11-2	once	TRBJ2-2	16	TGTGCCAGCACCAGATTCAGGGGGCGAGAGACCGGGGAGCTGTTTTTT	CASTRFRGRETGELFF
.	TRBV25-1	.	TRBJ2-1	15	TGTGCCAGCAGTGCTCCGGGACTTCGCTGGGATGAGCAGTTCTTC	CASSAPGLRWDEQFF
TRBD1	TRBV28	.	TRBJ2-7	13	TGTGCCAGCAGTCCCTGGGACAGCAAAGAGCAGTACTTC	CASSPWDSKEQYF
.	TRBV5-1	few	TRBJ1-2	14	TGCGCCAGCAGATCTGACAGCAATCCCTATGGCTACACCTTC	CASRSDSNPYGYTF
.	TRBV10-3	.	TRBJ1-1	15	TGTGCCATCAGTGAGCAGGGGAGGGGGAACACTGAAGCTTTCTTT	CAISEQGRGNTEAFF
TRBD1	TRBV10-2	.	TRBJ2-7	12	TGCGCCAGCAGGCAAACAGGGGGCGAGCAGTACTTC	CASRQTGGEQYF
.	TRBV29-1	.	TRBJ2-1	14	TGCAGCGCCCAAAAAAACGCCCGGGACAATGAGCAGTTCTTC	CSAQKNARDNEQFF
.	TRBV6-5	.	TRBJ2-3	14	TGTGCCAGCAGTTACCGGCGGGGCACAGATACGCAGTATTTT	CASSYRRGTDTQYF
.	TRBV6-5	.	TRBJ1-3	14	TGTGCCAGCAGTTACCGGAGATTTGGAAACACCATATATTTT	CASSYRRFGNTIYF
TRBD1	TRBV18	.	TRBJ2-3	17	TGTGCCAGCTCACCACCGGACAGGGGGTACCTCACAGATACGCAGTATTTT	CASSPPDRGYLTDTQYF
.	TRBV19	.	TRBJ1-5	15	TGTGCCAGTAGTATCTCCCTCGGGGTGACACAGCCCCAGCATTTT	CASSISLGVTQPQHF
.	TRBV6-1	.	TRBJ2-7	16	TGTGCCAGCAGCTGGTTGACAGGTGTTCAGACCTACGAGCAGTACTTC	CASSWLTGVQTYEQYF